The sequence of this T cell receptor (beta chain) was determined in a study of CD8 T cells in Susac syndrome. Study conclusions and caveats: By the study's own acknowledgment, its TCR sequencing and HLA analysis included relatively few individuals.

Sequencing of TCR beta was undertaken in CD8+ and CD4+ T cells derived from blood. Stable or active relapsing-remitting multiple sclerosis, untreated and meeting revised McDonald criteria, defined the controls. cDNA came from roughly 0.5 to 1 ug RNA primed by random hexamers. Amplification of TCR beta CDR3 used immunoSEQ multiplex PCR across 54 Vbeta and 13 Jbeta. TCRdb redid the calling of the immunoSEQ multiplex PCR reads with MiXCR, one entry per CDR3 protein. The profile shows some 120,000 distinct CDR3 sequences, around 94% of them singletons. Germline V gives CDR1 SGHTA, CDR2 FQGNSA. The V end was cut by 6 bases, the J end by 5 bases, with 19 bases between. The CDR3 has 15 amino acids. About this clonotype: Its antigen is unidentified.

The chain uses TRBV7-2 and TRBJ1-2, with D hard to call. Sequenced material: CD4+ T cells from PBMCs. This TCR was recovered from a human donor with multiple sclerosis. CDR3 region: CASRTWILQEYGYTF. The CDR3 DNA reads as TGTGCCAGCAGGACGTGGATACTTCAGGAGTATGGCTACACCTTC.